This TCR beta chain was obtained from a study of blood T cell repertoires in COVID-19. Study as a whole: Specimens from acute and convalescent COVID-19 originated in the United States, Italy and Spain. Nucleic acid was either cDNA or gDNA, and it came from T cells, B-cell-depleted T cells, or PBMCs.

Trimming took 2 bases from V and 7 from J; bases not matched to a gene: 5. The CDR3 is made up of 15 amino acids. Per germline, CDR1 SGDLS and CDR2 YYNGEE. As processed by the authors: Cell counts per sample came from amplifying reference gene primers. Produced via immunoSEQ multiplex PCR; TCRdb's table is partial and in-frame only. V and J calls plus clone size are reproduced from that table; the DNA served to infer D and trimming. The sample shows approximately 100,000 clones, 85% to 90% of them seen only once. The genes are TRBV9 and TRBJ1-6, with TRBD1 matching over 8 bases. The sample comprised peripheral blood. This sequence was found in a woman in her sixties or seventies with acute or convalescent COVID-19. CDR3 in DNA: TGTGCCAGCAGCGTTACAGGGGGTGTGAATTCACCCCTCCACTTT. This translates into CASSVTGGVNSPLHF.